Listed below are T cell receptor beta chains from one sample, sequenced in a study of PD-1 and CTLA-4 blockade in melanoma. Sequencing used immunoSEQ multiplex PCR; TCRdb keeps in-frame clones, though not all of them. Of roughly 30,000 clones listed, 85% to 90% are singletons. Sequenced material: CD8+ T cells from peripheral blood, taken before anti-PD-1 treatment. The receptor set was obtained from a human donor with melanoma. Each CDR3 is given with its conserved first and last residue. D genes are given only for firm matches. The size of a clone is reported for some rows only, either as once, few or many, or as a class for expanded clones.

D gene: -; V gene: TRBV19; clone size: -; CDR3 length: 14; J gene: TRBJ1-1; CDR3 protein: CASSRPGEDTEAFF; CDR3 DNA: TGTGCCAGTAGTAGACCAGGGGAGGACACTGAAGCTTTCTTT
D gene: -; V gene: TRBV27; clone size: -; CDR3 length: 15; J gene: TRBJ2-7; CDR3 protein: CASSHRDTAAYEQYF; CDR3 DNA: TGTGCCAGCAGTCACCGGGACACAGCTGCCTACGAGCAGTACTTC
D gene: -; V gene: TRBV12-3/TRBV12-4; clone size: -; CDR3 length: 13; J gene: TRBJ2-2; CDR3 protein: CASSLKGAGELFF; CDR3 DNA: TGTGCCAGCAGTTTAAAAGGGGCCGGGGAGCTGTTTTTT
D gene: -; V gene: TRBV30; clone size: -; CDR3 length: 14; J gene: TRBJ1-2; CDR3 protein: CAWRGGPGNYGYTF; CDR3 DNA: TGTGCCTGGAGGGGGGGCCCAGGGAACTATGGCTACACCTTC
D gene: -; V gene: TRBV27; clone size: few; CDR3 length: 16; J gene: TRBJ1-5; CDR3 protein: CASTSTGRGRNQPQHF; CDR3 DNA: TGTGCCAGCACTTCAACAGGGCGAGGTCGCAATCAGCCCCAGCATTTT
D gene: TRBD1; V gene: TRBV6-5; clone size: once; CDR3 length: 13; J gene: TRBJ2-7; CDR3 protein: CASSWDRAYEQYF; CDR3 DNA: TGTGCCAGCAGCTGGGACAGGGCCTACGAGCAGTACTTC
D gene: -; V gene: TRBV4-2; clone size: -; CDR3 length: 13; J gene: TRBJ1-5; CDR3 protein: CASSQVLLEPQHF; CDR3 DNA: TGTGCCAGCAGCCAAGTCCTCTTGGAGCCCCAGCATTTT
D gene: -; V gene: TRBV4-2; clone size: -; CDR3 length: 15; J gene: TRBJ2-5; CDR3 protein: CASSQVTDAGETQYF; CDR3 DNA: TGTGCCAGCAGCCAAGTAACGGACGCGGGGGAGACCCAGTACTTC
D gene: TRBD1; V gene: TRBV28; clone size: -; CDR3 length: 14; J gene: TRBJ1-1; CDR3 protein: CASSSGTGGTEAFF; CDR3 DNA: TGTGCCAGCTCCTCAGGGACAGGGGGCACTGAAGCTTTCTTT
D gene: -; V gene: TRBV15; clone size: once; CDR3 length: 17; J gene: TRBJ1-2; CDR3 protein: CATSRDRDSSVGYGYTF; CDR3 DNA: TGTGCCACCAGCAGAGATAGGGATTCCTCAGTCGGCTATGGCTACACCTTC
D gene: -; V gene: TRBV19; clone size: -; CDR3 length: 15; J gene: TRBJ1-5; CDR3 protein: CASSIFGTGDQPQHF; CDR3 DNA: TGTGCCAGTAGTATATTTGGGACGGGAGATCAGCCCCAGCATTTT
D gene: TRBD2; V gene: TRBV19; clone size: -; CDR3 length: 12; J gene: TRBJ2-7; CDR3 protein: CASGTSGEVQYF; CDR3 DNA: TGTGCCTCCGGGACTAGCGGGGAGGTGCAGTACTTC
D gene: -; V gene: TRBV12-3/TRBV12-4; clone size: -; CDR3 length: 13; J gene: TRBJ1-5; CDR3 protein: CASSLEGYQPQHF; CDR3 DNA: TGTGCCAGCAGTTTAGAGGGGTATCAGCCCCAGCATTTT
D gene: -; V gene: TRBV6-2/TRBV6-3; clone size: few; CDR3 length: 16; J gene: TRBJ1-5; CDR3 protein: CASSYGDLGGNQPQHF; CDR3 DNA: TGTGCCAGCAGTTACGGAGACTTAGGGGGCAATCAGCCCCAGCATTTT
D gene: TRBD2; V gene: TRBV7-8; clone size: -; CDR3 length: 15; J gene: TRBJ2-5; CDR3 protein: CASSLEGTSAETQYF; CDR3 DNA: TGTGCCAGCAGCTTAGAAGGGACTAGCGCAGAGACCCAGTACTTC
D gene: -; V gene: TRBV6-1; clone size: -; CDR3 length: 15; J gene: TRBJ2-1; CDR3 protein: CASSESGDTYNEQFF; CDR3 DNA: TGTGCCAGCAGTGAATCCGGGGATACCTACAATGAGCAGTTCTTC
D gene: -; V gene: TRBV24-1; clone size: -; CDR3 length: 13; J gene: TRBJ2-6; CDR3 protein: CAIRPSGANVLTF; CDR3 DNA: TGTGCCATCCGGCCCTCTGGGGCCAACGTCCTGACTTTC
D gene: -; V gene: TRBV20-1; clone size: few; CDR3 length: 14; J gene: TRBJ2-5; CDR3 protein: CSASRGVGKETQYF; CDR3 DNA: TGCAGTGCTAGTCGGGGAGTTGGGAAAGAGACCCAGTACTTC
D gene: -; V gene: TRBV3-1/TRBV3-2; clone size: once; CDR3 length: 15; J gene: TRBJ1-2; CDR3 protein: CASSQEIGGNYGYTF; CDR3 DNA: TGTGCCAGCAGCCAAGAGATCGGGGGAAACTATGGCTACACCTTC
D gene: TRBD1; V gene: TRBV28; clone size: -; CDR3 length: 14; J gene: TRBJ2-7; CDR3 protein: CASSFRGIIYEQYF; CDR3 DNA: TGTGCCAGCAGTTTCAGGGGGATAATCTACGAGCAGTACTTC
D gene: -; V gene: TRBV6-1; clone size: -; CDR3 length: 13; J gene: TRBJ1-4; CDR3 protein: CASRGATNEKLFF; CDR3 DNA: TGTGCCAGCAGGGGTGCAACTAATGAAAAACTGTTTTTT
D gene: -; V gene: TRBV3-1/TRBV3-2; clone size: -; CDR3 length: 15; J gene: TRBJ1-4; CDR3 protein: CASSQDHTANEKLFF; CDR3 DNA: TGTGCCAGCAGCCAAGATCACACGGCTAATGAAAAACTGTTTTTT
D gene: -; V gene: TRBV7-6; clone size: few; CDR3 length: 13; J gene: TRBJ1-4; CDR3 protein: CASSPNPGKKLFF; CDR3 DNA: TGTGCCAGCAGCCCCAATCCGGGAAAAAAACTGTTTTTT
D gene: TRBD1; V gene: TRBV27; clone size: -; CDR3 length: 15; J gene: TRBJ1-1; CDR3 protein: CASSLLWGQTTEAFF; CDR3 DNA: TGTGCCAGCAGTTTATTGTGGGGACAGACCACTGAAGCTTTCTTT
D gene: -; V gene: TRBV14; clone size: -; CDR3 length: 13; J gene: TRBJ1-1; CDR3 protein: CASSVTAAGEAFF; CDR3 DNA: TGTGCCAGCAGCGTTACCGCGGCAGGCGAAGCTTTCTTT